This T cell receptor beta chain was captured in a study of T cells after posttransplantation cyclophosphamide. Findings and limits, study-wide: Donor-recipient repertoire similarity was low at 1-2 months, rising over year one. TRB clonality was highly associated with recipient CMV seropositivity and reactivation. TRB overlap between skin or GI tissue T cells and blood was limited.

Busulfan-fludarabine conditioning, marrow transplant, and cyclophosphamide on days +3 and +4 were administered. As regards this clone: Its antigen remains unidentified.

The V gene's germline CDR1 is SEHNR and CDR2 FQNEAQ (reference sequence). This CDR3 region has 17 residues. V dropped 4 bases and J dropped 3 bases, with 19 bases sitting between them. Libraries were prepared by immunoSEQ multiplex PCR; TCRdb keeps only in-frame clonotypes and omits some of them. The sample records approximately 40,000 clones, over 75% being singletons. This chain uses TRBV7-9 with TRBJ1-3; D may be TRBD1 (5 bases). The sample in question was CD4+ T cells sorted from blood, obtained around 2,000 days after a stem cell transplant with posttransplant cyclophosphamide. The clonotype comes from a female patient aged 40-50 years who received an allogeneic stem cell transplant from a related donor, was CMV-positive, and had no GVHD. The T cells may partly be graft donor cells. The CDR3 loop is CASSWTSGFGYGNTIYF. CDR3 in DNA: TGTGCCAGCAGCTGGACCTCAGGGTTCGGTTATGGAAACACCATATATTTT.